The clone carrying this T cell receptor (beta chain) was detected once. This CDR3 comprises 16 residues. V lost 6 bases to trimming and J lost 0 bases; unmatched junction nucleotides: 10. Germline CDR1 SQVTM, CDR2 ANQGSEA. Unique molecular identifiers were incorporated when the TCRbeta library was constructed. TCRdb re-derived calls from the PCR reads in MiXCR, one entry per CDR3 protein. In the table there are nearly 550,000 distinct CDR3 sequences, 15% to 20% of which are singletons. This entry comes from a study of T-cell reconstitution after alpha-beta-depleted transplantation in children. This sample comprised PBMCs from the stem cell graft donor, obtained from the stem cell graft. The rearrangement joins TRBV29-1 to TRBJ2-2, with 7 bases aligning to TRBD1. The clonotype comes from a human donor who donated a stem cell graft to a child with acute lymphoblastic leukemia. DNA of the CDR3: TGCAGCGTCGCAGACGGGACAGCTTCGAACACCGGGGAGCTGTTTTTT. Protein sequence: CSVADGTASNTGELFF.